This T cell receptor (beta chain) comes out of a study of cytomegalovirus exposure and HLA in healthy donors. Findings and caveats of the study: Specificity for CMV antigens was confirmed in vitro for a few of the CMV-associated chains. There was a cluster of highly shared sequence variants that was likely a sequencing artifact. A further, later analysis showed that HLA-associated TCR beta chains (compared with equally common others) were more clonally expanded.

Turning to this clone: What it binds is unknown.

The CDR3 covers 14 residues. After removal of 5 bases from V and 6 bases from J, the junction contained 9 bases not matched to a gene. The V gene's germline CDR1 is SGHTA and CDR2 FQGNSA. Both 60 Vbeta primers and 13 Jbeta primers went into the PCR. Data came from immunoSEQ multiplex PCR; TCRdb stores just in-frame clones and leaves some out. The repertoire includes fewer than 250,000 clones, approximately 81% of them detected once, and 1.3% sits in the top ten. Sequenced material: PBMCs. V gene TRBV7-2 combines with J gene TRBJ2-7; TRBD2 agrees at 8 bases. The receptor comes from a human donor in good health. The CDR3 region is CASSGGTSVPEQYF. CDR3 sequence (DNA): TGTGCCAGCAGCGGGGGGACTAGTGTTCCCGAGCAGTACTTC.